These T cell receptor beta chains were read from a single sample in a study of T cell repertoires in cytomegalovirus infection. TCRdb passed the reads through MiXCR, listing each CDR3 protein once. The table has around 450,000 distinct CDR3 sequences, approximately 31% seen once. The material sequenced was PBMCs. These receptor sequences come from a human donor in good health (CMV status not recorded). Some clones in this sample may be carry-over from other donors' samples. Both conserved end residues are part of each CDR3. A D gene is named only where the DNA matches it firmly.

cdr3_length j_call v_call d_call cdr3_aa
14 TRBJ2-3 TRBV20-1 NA CSARAVLAADTQYF
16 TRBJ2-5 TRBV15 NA CATSRDLQGGEETQYF
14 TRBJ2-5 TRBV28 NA CASSGPNGRETQYF
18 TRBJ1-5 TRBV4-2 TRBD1 CASSQPALAGQGYQPQHF
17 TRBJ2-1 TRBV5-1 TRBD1 CASSLGTGGSGYNEQFF
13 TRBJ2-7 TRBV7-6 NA CASSEGGPGEQYF
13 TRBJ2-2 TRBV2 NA CASNRAGTGELFF
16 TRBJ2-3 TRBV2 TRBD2 CASRPPGLAGTDTQYF
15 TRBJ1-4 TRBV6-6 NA CASSSLGTGNEKLFF
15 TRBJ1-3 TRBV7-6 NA CASSLGGRSGNTIYF
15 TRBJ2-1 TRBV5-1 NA CASSLGGSGYNEQFF
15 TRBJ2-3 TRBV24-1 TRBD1 CATSERGQGTDTQYF
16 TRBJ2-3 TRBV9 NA CASSVDGAGRTDTQYF
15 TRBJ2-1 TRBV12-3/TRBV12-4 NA CASSLMGGEDDEQFF
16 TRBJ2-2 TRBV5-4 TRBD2 CASSPYSSGGAGELFF
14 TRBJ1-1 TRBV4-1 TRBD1 CASSQDQGVAEAFF
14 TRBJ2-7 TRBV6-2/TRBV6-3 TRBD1 CASSIRQGHYEQYF
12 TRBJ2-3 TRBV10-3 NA CAISVAADTQYF
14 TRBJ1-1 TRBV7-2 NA CASSLTGKGTEAFF
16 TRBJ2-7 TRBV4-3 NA CASSQDIGPSTGEQYF
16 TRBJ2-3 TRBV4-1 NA CASSPAVAATTDTQYF
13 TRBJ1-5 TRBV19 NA CASSPGHGQPQHF
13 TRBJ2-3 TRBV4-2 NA CASSHRDSDTQYF
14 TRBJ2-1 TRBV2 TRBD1 CASRTGTDYNEQFF
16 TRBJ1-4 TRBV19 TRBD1 CASSLRDSGYNEKLFF
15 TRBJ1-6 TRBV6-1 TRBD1 CASRRDRGDNSPLHF
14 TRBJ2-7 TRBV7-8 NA CARRGEGGLYEQYF
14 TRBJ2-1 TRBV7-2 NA CASSFIRAYNEQFF
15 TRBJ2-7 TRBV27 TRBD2 CASSGAGLAGDEQYF
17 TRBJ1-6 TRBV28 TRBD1 CASSSIVWDRDNSPLHF
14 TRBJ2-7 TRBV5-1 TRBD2 CASSSRGGGPEQYF
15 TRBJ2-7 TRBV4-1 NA CASSFRDTNSYEQYF
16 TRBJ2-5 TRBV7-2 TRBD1 CANSLVGQGGKETQYF
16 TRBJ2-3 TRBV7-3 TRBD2 CASSVNSGGRTDTQYF
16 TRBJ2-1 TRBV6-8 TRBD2 CASSYSGGGGRNEQFF
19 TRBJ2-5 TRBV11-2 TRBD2 CSSSLGIAGDAWYQETQYF
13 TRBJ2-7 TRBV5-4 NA CASSLDVEGEQYF
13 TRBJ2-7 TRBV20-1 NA CSARSQGPHEQYF
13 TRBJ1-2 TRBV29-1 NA CSAGGGARSGYTF
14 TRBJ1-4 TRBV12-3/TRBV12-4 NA CASSLTGPNEKLFF
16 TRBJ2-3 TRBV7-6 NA CASSLNLRADTDTQYF
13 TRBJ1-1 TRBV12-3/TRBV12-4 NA CASRSFASGAAFF
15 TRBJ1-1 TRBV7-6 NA CASSLEAGASTEAFF
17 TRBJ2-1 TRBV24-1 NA CATSDSGKGSSYNEQFF
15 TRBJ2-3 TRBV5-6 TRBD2 CASSLLAGEIGTQYF
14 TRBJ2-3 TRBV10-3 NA CAISGRGLTDTQYF
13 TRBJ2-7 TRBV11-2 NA CASSLSDLYEQYF
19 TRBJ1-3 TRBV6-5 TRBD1 CASSFGTGTERSSGNTIYF
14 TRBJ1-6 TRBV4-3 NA CASRSRGGGSPLHF
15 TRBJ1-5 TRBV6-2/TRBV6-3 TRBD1 CASSYRAGGSQPQHF
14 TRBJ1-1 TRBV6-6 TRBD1 CASSHTGVNTEAFF
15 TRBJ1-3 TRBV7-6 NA CASSPTGPAGNTIYF
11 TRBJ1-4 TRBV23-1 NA CASSQSRQLFF